A selection of T cell receptor beta chains follows, all from one sample in a study of blood T cell repertoires in COVID-19. Clones were sequenced by immunoSEQ multiplex PCR, and TCRdb holds only the in-frame ones, with some missing. Here the sample spans around 200,000 clones, around 84% being singletons. What was sequenced was peripheral blood. The receptors were gathered from a woman older than 75 with acute or convalescent COVID-19. Each CDR3 is given without its conserved first and last residue.

TRBV12-5 ASGLAGRETQY
TRBV27 ASSVRIGVPHSPLH
TRBV27 ASSWGLGAQFTDTQY
TRBV7-4 ASSLGVRGRCYGYT
TRBV7-9 ASSPDRAMRETQY
TRBV28 ASSRGGPARDGYT
TRBV24-1 ATKAPGNQPQH
TRBV27 ASSPRDRDGVGELF
TRBV15 ATSRASNSPLH
TRBV30 AWSIREKLF
TRBV18 ASSPTGGELF
TRBV7-6 ASSLIGNSNQPQH
TRBV15 ATSRVSEGDIQIEAF
TRBV18 ASSPRVWDRGNTEAF
TRBV14 ASSPGLAGIRNEQF
TRBV25-1 ASSDAAGGNQPQH
TRBV25-1 ASSIGQGADEQF
TRBV7-2 ASSLVTPNQPQH
TRBV4-2 ASSQAVVSGKDTQY
TRBV3-1/TRBV3-2 ASSQDTLAGVLRGYT
TRBV4-2 ASSQPPERAF
TRBV4-2 ASSQDRATQETQY
TRBV2 ASSASRRNTEAF
TRBV20-1 SARQGYEQY
TRBV7-8 ASSSQGAGNQPQH
TRBV5-1 ASSRFGRGETDTQY
TRBV5-1 ASSPLRETQY
TRBV7-2 ASSFGSRGGEKLF
TRBV7-2 ASSLAAGEHNEQF
TRBV21-1 ASSKVSSEAF
TRBV6-2/TRBV6-3 ASSWGTETGEQF
TRBV28 ASSPGQTVAQH
TRBV6-1 ASSDLPGQGWNTIY
TRBV11-2 ASSSGTGGREQY
TRBV18 ASSPSLRLDTEAF
TRBV7-2 ASSYLEGRTYNEQF
TRBV29-1 SVERGDGGQY
TRBV19 ASSITLGQAAETH
TRBV19 ASQEQGVQPQH
TRBV12-5 ASGLNTEAF
TRBV9 ASSVGLNQPQH
TRBV19 ASSQGSNYGYT
TRBV21-1 ASSKTQGAGEQY
TRBV5-1 ASSLGQTSDEQY